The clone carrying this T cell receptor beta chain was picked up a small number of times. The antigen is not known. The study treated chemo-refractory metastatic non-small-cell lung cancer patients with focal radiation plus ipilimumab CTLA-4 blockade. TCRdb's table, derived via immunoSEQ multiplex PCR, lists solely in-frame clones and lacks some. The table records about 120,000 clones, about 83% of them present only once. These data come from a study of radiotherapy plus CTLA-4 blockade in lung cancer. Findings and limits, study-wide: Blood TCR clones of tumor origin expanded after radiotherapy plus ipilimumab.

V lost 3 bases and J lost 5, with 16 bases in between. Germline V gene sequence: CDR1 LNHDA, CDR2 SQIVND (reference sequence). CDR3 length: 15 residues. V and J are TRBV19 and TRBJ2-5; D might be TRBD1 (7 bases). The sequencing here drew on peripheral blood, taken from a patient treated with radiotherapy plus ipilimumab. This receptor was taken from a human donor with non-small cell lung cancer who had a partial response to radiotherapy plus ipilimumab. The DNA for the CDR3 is TGTGCCAGTAGTATCGTCCCAGGGGGGAAGGAGACCCAGTACTTC. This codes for CASSIVPGGKETQYF.